These 12 T cell receptor beta chains came from one sample sequenced in a study of T cell clones after liver transplantation. Profiled with immunoSEQ multiplex PCR; TCRdb holds only in-frame clones, not every one. The sample lists a few thousand clones; about 38% were seen once. Alloreactive TCRbeta sequences came from sequencing proliferating CFSE-low cells in the MLR. These receptors have no identified antigens. Sequencing was performed on CD4+ T cells from cultured PBMCs. The receptors here all came from a human patient who received a liver transplant. The graft donor may account for some of the T cells.

This clone appeared once. This sequence joins TRBV11-2 and TRBJ2-2, with D unclear. Germline CDR1 SGHAT, CDR2 FQNNGV. The CDR3 loop spans 14 amino acids. Trimming took 5 bases from V and 5 from J, leaving 12 bases between them. In nucleotides, the CDR3 is TGTGCCAGCAGCCAGTCCCTTGGGACCGGGGAGCTGTTTTTT. It specifies CASSQSLGTGELFF.

This clone was seen a few times. The gene calls are TRBV9 and TRBJ2-3, with no clear D. The CDR3 covers 12 residues. Germline CDR1 SGDLS, CDR2 YYNGEE. V was cut by 2 bases and J by 6 bases, with 7 bases left in between. CDR3 residues: CASSVFADTQYF. The CDR3 nucleotides read TGTGCCAGCAGCGTTTTCGCGGATACGCAGTATTTT.

This rearrangement joins TRBV4-3 to TRBJ2-2; tentatively, D is TRBD2 (5 bases). The germline gives CDR1 LGHNA, CDR2 YSLEER. V was cut by 6 bases and J by 1 base, with 18 bases left in between. The CDR3 extends over 17 amino acids. CDR3 DNA: TGCGCCAGCAGACCCGGACTTACCAGTGGGAACACCGGGGAGCTGTTTTTT. Its protein is CASRPGLTSGNTGELFF.

This clone was found a few times. The chain links TRBV4-1 to TRBJ1-1, with TRBD1 as a possible D gene (5 bases). Trimming shortened V by 1 base and J by 6 bases, and 9 bases separated the two germline ends. The germline V gene has CDR1 MGHRA and CDR2 YSYEKL. This CDR3 spans 13 amino acids. CDR3: CASSQAGVPEAFF. The CDR3, as DNA: TGCGCCAGCAGCCAAGCGGGGGTTCCTGAAGCTTTCTTT.

The chain is built from TRBV11-2 and TRBJ2-1, with 12 bases that match TRBD2. The V gene's germline CDR1 is SGHAT and CDR2 FQNNGV. This CDR3 region has 14 residues. The V and J ends lost 4 bases and 6 bases, in that order; junction bases with no gene match: 1. DNA of the CDR3: TGTGCCAGCAGCTCGACTAGCGGGAGCAATGAGCAGTTCTTC. This gives the protein CASSSTSGSNEQFF.

The genes are TRBV28 and TRBJ2-2, with no clear D. Germline lookup yields CDR1 MDHEN and CDR2 SYDVKM. The CDR3 length is 17 residues. Trimming left V 3 bases short and J 3 bases short, with 17 bases between. The CDR3 spells CASSFGLSKGYTGELFF. The DNA of the CDR3 is TGTGCCAGCAGTTTCGGGCTCTCAAAGGGCTACACCGGGGAGCTGTTTTTT.

In its sample, this clone was seen a few times. The rearrangement joins TRBV18 to TRBJ2-1; 12 bases align to TRBD2. This CDR3 has 16 amino acids. CDR1 KGHSH and CDR2 LQKENI come from the germline V gene. The ends lost 0 bases at V and 6 bases at J; junction bases unmatched: 3. CDR3 DNA sequence: TGTGCCAGCTCACCACCGGTACTAGCGGGAGGCAATGAGCAGTTCTTC. It is translated as CASSPPVLAGGNEQFF.

The chain links TRBV9 to TRBJ1-2, with 7 bases aligning to TRBD1. Trimming at V came to 4 bases and at J to 6 bases, leaving 15 bases not matched to a gene. The CDR3 covers 16 residues. The germline gives CDR1 SGDLS, CDR2 YYNGEE. This CDR3 reads CASSREGALSWNGYTF. Written as DNA, the CDR3 is TGTGCCAGCAGCCGGGAGGGGGCCTTATCTTGGAATGGCTACACCTTC. Full variable domain (outside the CDR3, taken from reference TRBV9 and TRBJ1-2): DSGVTQTPKHLITATGQRVTLRCSPRSGDLSVYWYQQSLDQGLQFLIQYYNGEERAKGNILERFSAQQFPDLHSELNLSSLELGDSALYFCASSREGALSWNGYTFGSGTRLTVV.

The DNA of the CDR3 is TGTGCCAGCACTGAGGCTCTTGAAGCTTTCTTT. It is translated as CASTEALEAFF. The genes are TRBV28 and TRBJ1-1; D is uncertain. Germline-derived CDR1 and CDR2 are MDHEN and SYDVKM. Trimming stripped 7 bases from V and 7 bases from J, with 10 bases between. There are 11 residues in the CDR3.

V is TRBV9 and J is TRBJ1-2; D gene ambiguous. This CDR3 has 13 amino acids. The germline V gene encodes CDR1 SGDLS and CDR2 YYNGEE. The germline V and J ends were trimmed by 1 base and 1 base, with 5 bases remaining between them. As DNA, the CDR3 is TGTGCCAGCAGCGTAATCAGTAACTATGGCTACACCTTC. It yields the protein CASSVISNYGYTF.

This clone is judged medium-sized (0.01 to 0.1%). The genes are TRBV7-2 and TRBJ2-2; no firm D call. The ends were cut back, 2 bases at V and 4 bases at J, with 11 bases in the middle. The germline CDR1 and CDR2 sequences are SGHTA and FQGNSA. This CDR3 is built from 15 residues. CDR3 nucleotides: TGTGCCAGCAGCTTATTCGACCTAACCACCGGGGAGCTGTTTTTT. Its protein is CASSLFDLTTGELFF.

This sequence joins TRBV28 and TRBJ1-5; D may be TRBD1 (6 bases). This CDR3 is built from 14 residues. The germline V gene has CDR1 MDHEN and CDR2 SYDVKM. Trimming stripped 3 bases from V and 5 bases from J, with 11 bases between. CDR3 sequence reads: CASSFFNRDQPQHF. The CDR3 DNA reads as TGTGCCAGCAGTTTCTTCAACAGGGATCAGCCCCAGCATTTT.